This T cell receptor (beta chain) came from a study of identical twins. This clonotype occurred a few times. Per germline, CDR1 SGHVS and CDR2 FQNEAQ. J was trimmed by 0 bases and V by 1 base; bases with no gene match: 10. The CDR3 has 19 amino acids. TCRdb ran MiXCR on the 5' RACE reads and lists one entry per CDR3 protein. The profile shows some 690,000 distinct CDR3 sequences, 21% of them singletons. The data also belong to a second study, concerning T cells expressing NK-cell markers. From that report: Whether expanded NKG2C-expressing T cell clones recognize HCMV is unknown.

This clonotype was obtained from a woman under 30 in good health. Material for sequencing was PBMCs. This sequence joins TRBV7-8 and TRBJ2-7; 12 bases are a match to TRBD2. This CDR3 is CASSLGTGTSGYRSYEQYF. The CDR3 nucleotides read TGTGCCAGCAGCTTAGGCACCGGGACTAGCGGGTATCGCTCCTACGAGCAGTACTTC.